Here is one T cell receptor beta chain with its context. TCRdb reprocessed the 5' RACE reads with MiXCR, giving one entry per CDR3 protein. The data contain about 110,000 distinct CDR3 sequences, approximately 15% of them singletons. The record originates from a study of T-cell memory formation after mild COVID-19. CDR1 and CDR2 from the germline V gene are MNHEY and SVGAGI. The CDR3 has 16 residues. The ends lost 6 bases at V and 8 bases at J; junction bases unmatched: 15. Material: PBMCs or a T cell subset sorted from them (not recorded which). The sequence was obtained from a man aged 18 to 29 who had mild COVID-19 (a few samples of this study predate the infection). Cell type and time point are not known. The genes are TRBV6-5 and TRBJ1-2; 10 bases match TRBD1. The CDR3 loop reads CASRPYARQGAQGYTF. Here the CDR3 DNA reads TGTGCCAGCAGACCCTATGCGAGACAGGGGGCACAAGGCTACACCTTC.